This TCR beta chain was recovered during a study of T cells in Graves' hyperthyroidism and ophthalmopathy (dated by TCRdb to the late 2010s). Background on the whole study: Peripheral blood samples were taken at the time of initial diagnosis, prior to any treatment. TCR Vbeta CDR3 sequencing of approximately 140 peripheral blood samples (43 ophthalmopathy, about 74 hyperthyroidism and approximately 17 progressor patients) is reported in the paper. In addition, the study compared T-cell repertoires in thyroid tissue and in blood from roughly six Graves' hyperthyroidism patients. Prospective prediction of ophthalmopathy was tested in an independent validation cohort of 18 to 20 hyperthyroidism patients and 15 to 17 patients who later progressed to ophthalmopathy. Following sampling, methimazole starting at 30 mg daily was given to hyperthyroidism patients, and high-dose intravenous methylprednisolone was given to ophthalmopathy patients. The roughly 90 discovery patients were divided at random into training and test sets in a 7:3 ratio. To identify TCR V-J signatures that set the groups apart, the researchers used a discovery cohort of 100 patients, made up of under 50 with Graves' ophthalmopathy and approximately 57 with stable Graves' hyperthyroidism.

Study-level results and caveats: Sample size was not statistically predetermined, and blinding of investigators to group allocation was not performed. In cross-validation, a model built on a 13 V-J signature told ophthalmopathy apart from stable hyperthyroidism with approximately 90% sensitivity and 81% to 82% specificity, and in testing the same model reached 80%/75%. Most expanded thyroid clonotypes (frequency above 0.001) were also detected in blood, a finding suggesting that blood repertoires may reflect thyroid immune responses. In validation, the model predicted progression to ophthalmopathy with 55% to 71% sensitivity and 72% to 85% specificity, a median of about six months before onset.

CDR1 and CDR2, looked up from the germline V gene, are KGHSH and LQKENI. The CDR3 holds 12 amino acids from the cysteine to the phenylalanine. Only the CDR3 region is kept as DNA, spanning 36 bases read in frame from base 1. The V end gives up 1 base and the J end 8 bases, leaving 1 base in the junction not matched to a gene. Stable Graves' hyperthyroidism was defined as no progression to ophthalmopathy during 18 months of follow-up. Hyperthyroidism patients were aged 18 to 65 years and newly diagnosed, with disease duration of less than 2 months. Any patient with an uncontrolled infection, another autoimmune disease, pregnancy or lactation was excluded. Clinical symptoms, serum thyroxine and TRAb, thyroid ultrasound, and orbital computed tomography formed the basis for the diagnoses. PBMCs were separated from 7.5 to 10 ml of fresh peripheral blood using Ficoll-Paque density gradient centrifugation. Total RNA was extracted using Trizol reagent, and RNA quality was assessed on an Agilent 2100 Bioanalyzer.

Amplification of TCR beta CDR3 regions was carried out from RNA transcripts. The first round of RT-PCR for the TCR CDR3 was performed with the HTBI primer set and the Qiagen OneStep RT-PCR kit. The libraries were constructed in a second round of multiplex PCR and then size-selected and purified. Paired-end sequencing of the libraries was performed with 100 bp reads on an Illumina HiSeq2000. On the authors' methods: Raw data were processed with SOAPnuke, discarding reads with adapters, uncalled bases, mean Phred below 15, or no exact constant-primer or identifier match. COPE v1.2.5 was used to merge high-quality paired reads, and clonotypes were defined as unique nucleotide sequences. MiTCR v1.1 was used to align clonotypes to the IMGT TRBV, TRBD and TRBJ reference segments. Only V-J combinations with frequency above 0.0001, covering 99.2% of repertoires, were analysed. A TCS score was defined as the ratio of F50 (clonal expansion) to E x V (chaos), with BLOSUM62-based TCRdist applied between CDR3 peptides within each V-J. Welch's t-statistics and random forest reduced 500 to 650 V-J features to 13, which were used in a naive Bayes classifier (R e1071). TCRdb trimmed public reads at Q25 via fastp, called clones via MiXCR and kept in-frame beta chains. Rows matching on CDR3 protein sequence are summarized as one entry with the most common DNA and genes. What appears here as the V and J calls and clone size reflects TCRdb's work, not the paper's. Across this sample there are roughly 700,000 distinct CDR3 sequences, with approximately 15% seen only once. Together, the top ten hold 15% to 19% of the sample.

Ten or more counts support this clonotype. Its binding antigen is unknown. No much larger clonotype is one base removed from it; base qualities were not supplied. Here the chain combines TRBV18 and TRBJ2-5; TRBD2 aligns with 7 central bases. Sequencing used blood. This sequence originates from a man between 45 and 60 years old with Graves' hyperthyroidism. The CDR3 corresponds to CASSPRGRTQYF. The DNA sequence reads TGTGCCAGCTCACCACGCGGGAGAACCCAGTACTTC. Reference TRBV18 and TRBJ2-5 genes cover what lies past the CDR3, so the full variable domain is NAGVMQNPRHLVRRRGQEARLRCSPMKGHSHVYWYRQLPEEGLKFMVYLQKENIIDESGMPKERFSAEFPKEGPSILRIQQVVRGDSAAYFCASSPRGRTQYFGPGTRLLVL.